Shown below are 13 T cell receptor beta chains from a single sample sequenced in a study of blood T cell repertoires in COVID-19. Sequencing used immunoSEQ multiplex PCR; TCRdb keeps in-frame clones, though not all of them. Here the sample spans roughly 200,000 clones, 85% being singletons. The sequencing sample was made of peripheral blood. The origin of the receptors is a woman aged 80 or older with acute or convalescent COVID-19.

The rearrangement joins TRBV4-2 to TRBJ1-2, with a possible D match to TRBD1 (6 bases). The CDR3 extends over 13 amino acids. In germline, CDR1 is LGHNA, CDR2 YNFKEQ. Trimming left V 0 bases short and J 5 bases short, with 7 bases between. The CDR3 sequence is CASSQEGHYGYTF. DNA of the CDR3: TGTGCCAGCAGCCAAGAGGGACATTATGGCTACACCTTC.

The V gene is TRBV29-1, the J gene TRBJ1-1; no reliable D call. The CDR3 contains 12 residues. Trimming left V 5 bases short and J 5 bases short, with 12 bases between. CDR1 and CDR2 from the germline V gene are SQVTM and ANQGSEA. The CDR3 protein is CSVLIVRTEAFF. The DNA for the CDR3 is TGCAGCGTTTTGATTGTGAGGACTGAAGCTTTCTTT. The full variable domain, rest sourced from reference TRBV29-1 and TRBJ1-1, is SAVISQKPSRDICQRGTSLTIQCQVDSQVTMMFWYRQQPGQSLTLIATANQGSEATYESGFVIDKFPISRPNLTFSTLTVSNMSPEDSSIYLCSVLIVRTEAFFGQGTRLTVV.

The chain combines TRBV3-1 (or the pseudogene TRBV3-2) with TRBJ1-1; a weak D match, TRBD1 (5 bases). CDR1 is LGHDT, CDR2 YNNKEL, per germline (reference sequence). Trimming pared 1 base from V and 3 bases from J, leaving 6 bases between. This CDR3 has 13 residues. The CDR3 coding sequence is TGTGCCAGCAGCCAAGGACAGTACACTGAAGCTTTCTTT. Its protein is CASSQGQYTEAFF.

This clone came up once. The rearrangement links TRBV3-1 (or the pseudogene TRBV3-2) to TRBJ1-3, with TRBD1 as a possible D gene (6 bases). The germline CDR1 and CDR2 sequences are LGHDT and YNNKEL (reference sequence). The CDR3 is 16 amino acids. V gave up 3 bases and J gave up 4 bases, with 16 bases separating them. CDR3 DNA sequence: TGTGCCAGCAGCCACCGGGGGAGGGGGTCAGGAAACACCATATATTTT. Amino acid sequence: CASSHRGRGSGNTIYF.

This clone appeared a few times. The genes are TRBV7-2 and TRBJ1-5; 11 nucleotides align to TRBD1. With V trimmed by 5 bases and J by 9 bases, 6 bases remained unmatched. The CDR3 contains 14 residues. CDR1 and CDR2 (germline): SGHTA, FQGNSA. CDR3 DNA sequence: TGTGCCAGCAGCAGCCTGGGACAGGGGGGGCCCCAGCATTTT. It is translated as CASSSLGQGGPQHF.

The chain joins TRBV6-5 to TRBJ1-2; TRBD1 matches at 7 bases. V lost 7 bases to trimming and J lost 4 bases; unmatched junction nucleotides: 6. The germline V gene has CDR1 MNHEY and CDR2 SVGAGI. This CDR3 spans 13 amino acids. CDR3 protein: CASNIGTVYGYTF. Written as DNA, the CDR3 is TGTGCCAGCAACATCGGGACAGTCTATGGCTACACCTTC.

CDR3 protein: CASSPGTSHEQFF. CDR3 bases: TGTGCCAGCTCACCGGGGACTAGTCATGAGCAGTTCTTC. The chain couples TRBV18 to TRBJ2-1, with 8 bases matching TRBD2. CDR1 is KGHSH, CDR2 LQKENI, per germline. V gave up 3 bases and J gave up 8 bases; unmatched junction bases: 3. The CDR3 consists of 13 residues. Looking up the rest from reference TRBV18 and TRBJ2-1 gives the full variable domain: NAGVMQNPRHLVRRRGQEARLRCSPMKGHSHVYWYRQLPEEGLKFMVYLQKENIIDESGMPKERFSAEFPKEGPSILRIQQVVRGDSAAYFCASSPGTSHEQFFGPGTRLTVL.

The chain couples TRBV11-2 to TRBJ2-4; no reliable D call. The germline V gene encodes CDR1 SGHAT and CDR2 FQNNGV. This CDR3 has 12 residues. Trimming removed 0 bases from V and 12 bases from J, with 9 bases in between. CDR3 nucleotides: TGTGCCAGCAGCTTAGAGAGTAGCAGTCAGTACTTC. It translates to CASSLESSSQYF.

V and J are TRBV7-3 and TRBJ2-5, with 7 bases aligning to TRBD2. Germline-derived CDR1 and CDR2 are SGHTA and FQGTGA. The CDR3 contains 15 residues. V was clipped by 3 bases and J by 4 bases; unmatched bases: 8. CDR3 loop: CASSLAREAPETQYF. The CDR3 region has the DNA TGTGCCAGCAGCTTGGCTCGGGAGGCCCCAGAGACCCAGTACTTC.

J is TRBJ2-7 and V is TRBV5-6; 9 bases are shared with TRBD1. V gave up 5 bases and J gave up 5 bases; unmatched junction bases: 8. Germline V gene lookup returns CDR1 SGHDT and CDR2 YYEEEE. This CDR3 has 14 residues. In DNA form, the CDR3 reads TGTGCCAGCAGTTACGACAGGGGGGTCAACGAGCAGTACTTC. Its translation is CASSYDRGVNEQYF.

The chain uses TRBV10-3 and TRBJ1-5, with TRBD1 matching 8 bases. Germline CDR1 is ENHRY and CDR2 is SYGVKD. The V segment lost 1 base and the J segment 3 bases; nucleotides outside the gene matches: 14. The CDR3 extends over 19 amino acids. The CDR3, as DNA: TGTGCCATCAGTGAGTTTGCGGCAGGGGGCGCCTATTACAATCAGCCCCAGCATTTT. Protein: CAISEFAAGGAYYNQPQHF.

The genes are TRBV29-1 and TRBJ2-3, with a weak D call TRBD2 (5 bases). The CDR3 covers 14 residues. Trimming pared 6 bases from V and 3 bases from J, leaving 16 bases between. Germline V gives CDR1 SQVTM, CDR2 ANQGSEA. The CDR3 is CSVHALPGTDTQYF. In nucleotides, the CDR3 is TGCAGCGTGCACGCCCTCCCGGGGACAGATACGCAGTATTTT.

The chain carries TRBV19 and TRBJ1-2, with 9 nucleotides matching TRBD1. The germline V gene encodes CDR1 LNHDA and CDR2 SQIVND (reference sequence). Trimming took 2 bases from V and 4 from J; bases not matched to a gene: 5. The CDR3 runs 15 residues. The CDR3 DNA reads TGTGCCAGTAGTATACCGGGACAGGGTATCTATGGCTACACCTTC. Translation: CASSIPGQGIYGYTF.